The 13 T cell receptor beta chains below all came from one sample that was sequenced in a study of cytomegalovirus exposure and HLA in healthy donors. PCR primers comprised 60 Vbeta and 13 Jbeta primers. TCRdb's table, derived via immunoSEQ multiplex PCR, lists solely in-frame clones and lacks some. The sample records roughly 120,000 clones, roughly four fifths being singletons. Sequencing used PBMCs. All receptors come from a young woman in good health and CMV-seronegative.

The chain carries TRBV6-1 and TRBJ1-2; 8 bases fit TRBD1. V dropped 7 bases and J dropped 6; count of bases not matched to a gene: 10. CDR1 and CDR2 from the germline V gene are MNHNS and SASEGT. CDR3 length: 14 amino acids. CDR3 sequence (DNA): TGTGCCAGCACCGACAGGGGCGACCCCGATGGCTACACCTTC. Translating gives CASTDRGDPDGYTF.

CDR3 in DNA: TGTGCCAGCAGCGTAGTGTCAGGGCAATCCTATGGCTACACCTTC. Amino acid sequence: CASSVVSGQSYGYTF. The chain employs TRBV9 and TRBJ1-2; possibly TRBD1 for D (5 bases). This CDR3 has 15 residues. The germline V gene encodes CDR1 SGDLS and CDR2 YYNGEE. V shed 0 bases and J shed 4 bases, with 13 bases lying between them.

This chain connects TRBV6-1 to TRBJ2-6, with D maybe TRBD1 (6 bases). The CDR3 runs to 15 residues. The ends were cut back, 6 bases at V and 0 bases at J, with 9 bases in the middle. CDR1 MNHNS and CDR2 SASEGT come from the germline V gene. CDR3 protein: CASSQGFSGANVLTF. As DNA, the CDR3 is TGTGCCAGCAGCCAGGGGTTCTCTGGGGCCAACGTCCTGACTTTC.

The rearrangement links TRBV11-3 to TRBJ2-2; TRBD1 agrees at 9 bases. J was trimmed by 1 base and V by 3 bases; bases with no gene match: 0. This CDR3 region has 15 residues. The germline V gene encodes CDR1 SGHNT and CDR2 YENEEA. CDR3 sequence: CASSLGQGNTGELFF. CDR3 DNA: TGTGCCAGCAGCTTGGGACAGGGGAACACCGGGGAGCTGTTTTTT. Variable domain in full (rest from reference TRBV11-3 and TRBJ2-2): EAGVVQSPRYKIIEKKQPVAFWCNPISGHNTLYWYLQNLGQGPELLIRYENEEAVDDSQLPKDRFSAERLKGVDSTLKIQPAELGDSAVYLCASSLGQGNTGELFFGEGSRLTVL.

The chain employs TRBV15 and TRBJ2-7, with D possibly being TRBD1 (7 bases). Germline V gene lookup returns CDR1 LNHNV and CDR2 YYDKDF (reference sequence). V lost 1 base and J 6 bases, leaving 10 bases between the germline ends. This CDR3 contains 13 residues. This CDR3 reads CATSRGQGGEQYF. The CDR3 region has the DNA TGTGCCACCAGCAGAGGACAGGGAGGCGAGCAGTACTTC.

This clone was seen only a few times. This CDR3 is CASSGNSEQETQYF. Written as DNA, the CDR3 is TGCGCCAGCAGCGGAAATTCGGAGCAGGAGACCCAGTACTTC. The rearrangement uses TRBV5-1 and TRBJ2-5; D is ambiguous. The CDR3 extends over 14 amino acids. Germline V gene data show CDR1 as SGHRS and CDR2 as YFSETQ. Between the trimmed V and J ends, which lost 4 bases and 5 bases, there was a span of 15 bases.

V gene TRBV29-1 combines with J gene TRBJ1-2; 7 bases are shared with TRBD1. Trimming at V came to 4 bases and at J to 8 bases, leaving 7 bases not matched to a gene. The CDR3 totals 12 residues. The V gene's germline CDR1 is SQVTM and CDR2 ANQGSEA. The CDR3 region is CSVGRQGRGYTF. In nucleotides, the CDR3 is TGCAGCGTTGGGAGACAGGGTAGGGGCTACACCTTC. The full variable domain, rest sourced from reference TRBV29-1 and TRBJ1-2, is SAVISQKPSRDICQRGTSLTIQCQVDSQVTMMFWYRQQPGQSLTLIATANQGSEATYESGFVIDKFPISRPNLTFSTLTVSNMSPEDSSIYLCSVGRQGRGYTFGSGTRLTVV.

This rearrangement joins TRBV27 to TRBJ2-3, with D possibly being TRBD2 (6 bases). Germline CDR1 MNHEY, CDR2 SMNVEV (reference sequence). Trimming pared 3 bases from V and 5 bases from J, leaving 6 bases between. The CDR3 totals 12 residues. The CDR3 sequence is CASSLEGDTQYF. The CDR3 DNA sequence: TGTGCCAGCAGTTTGGAGGGAGATACGCAGTATTTT.

The J gene is TRBJ2-7, the V gene TRBV6-1; 8 bases line up with TRBD1. CDR1 and CDR2 (germline): MNHNS, SASEGT. Unmatched junction bases numbered 5, after V lost 5 bases and J lost 2 bases. This CDR3 has 14 residues. CDR3 residues: CASSFTGGPYEQYV. CDR3 DNA sequence: TGTGCCAGCAGTTTTACAGGGGGTCCCTACGAGCAGTACGTC.

Here the CDR3 reads CSDRQGDGYTF. The DNA of the CDR3 is TGCAGCGACCGACAGGGTGATGGCTACACCTTC. The chain combines TRBV29-1 with TRBJ1-2; 7 bases agree with TRBD1. CDR1 and CDR2 from the germline V gene are SQVTM and ANQGSEA. The junction had 5 bases not matched to a gene; V was cut back by 7 bases and J by 6 bases. CDR3 length: 11 amino acids. Looking up the rest from reference TRBV29-1 and TRBJ1-2 gives the full variable domain: SAVISQKPSRDICQRGTSLTIQCQVDSQVTMMFWYRQQPGQSLTLIATANQGSEATYESGFVIDKFPISRPNLTFSTLTVSNMSPEDSSIYLCSDRQGDGYTFGSGTRLTVV.

As concerns this clone: Lacking the conserved final phenylalanine or tryptophan, this CDR3 likely reflects a read error. The V and J genes are TRBV7-2 and TRBJ1-2, with 8 bases matching TRBD1. The germline V gene has CDR1 SGHTA and CDR2 FQGNSA. Trimming removed 2 bases from V and 7 bases from J; junction bases left unmatched: 9. There are 15 residues in the CDR3. This CDR3 reads CASSLSRTGRGGYTL. As DNA, the CDR3 is TGTGCCAGCAGCTTATCCCGGACAGGGAGGGGTGGCTACACCCTC.

This chain uses TRBV6-6 with TRBJ2-5; 8 positions match TRBD1. Per germline, CDR1 MNHNY and CDR2 SVGAGI (reference sequence). CDR3 length: 15 residues. Losses at the gene ends were 2 bases for V and 5 bases for J; bases not matched to a gene: 7. The CDR3 region has the DNA TGTGCCAGCAGTTACCCGACAGGGGTGGAGGAGACCCAGTACTTC. Translating it yields CASSYPTGVEETQYF.

The V and J genes are TRBV14 and TRBJ2-5, with a possible D match to TRBD2 (5 bases). The germline V gene has CDR1 SGHDN and CDR2 FVKESK. Between the trimmed V and J ends, which lost 4 bases and 5 bases, there was a span of 17 bases. The CDR3 is made up of 15 amino acids. The CDR3 spells CASSRDGLSGETQYF. In nucleotides, the CDR3 is TGTGCCAGCAGCCGCGATGGACTCTCCGGGGAGACCCAGTACTTC.